One sample yielded the 22 T cell receptor beta chains listed below, sequenced in a study of cytomegalovirus exposure and HLA in healthy donors. Method: immunoSEQ multiplex PCR; TCRdb's copy keeps in-frame clones and lacks some. The table lists 260,000 or so clones, less than 95% of them singletons. The specimen was PBMCs. These receptor sequences come from a woman aged 30 to 39 in good health and CMV-seronegative.

The chain recombines TRBV6-5 with TRBJ2-1; 9 bases agree with TRBD2. Trimming at V came to 6 bases and at J to 10 bases, leaving 13 bases not matched to a gene. Germline CDR1 reads MNHEY; CDR2 reads SVGAGI. This CDR3 contains 15 residues. For the CDR3, the DNA is TGTGCCAGCAGCCACGGGACTAGCCAGTCCACGGAGCAGTTCTTC. Residues: CASSHGTSQSTEQFF.

This chain uses TRBV7-2 with TRBJ2-7; D is unclear. The CDR3 is made up of 14 amino acids. V lost 5 bases, J lost 4 bases, and 15 bases lay in between. The V gene's germline CDR1 is SGHTA and CDR2 FQGNSA. CDR3: CASSPAAAMYEQYF. As DNA, the CDR3 is TGTGCCAGCAGCCCGGCGGCTGCGATGTACGAGCAGTACTTC.

The V gene is TRBV29-1, the J gene TRBJ2-7; D gene uncertain. Germline V gene data show CDR1 as SQVTM and CDR2 as ANQGSEA. The V gene lost 6 bases and the J gene lost 4 bases, with 16 bases spanning the gap. The CDR3 totals 13 residues. The CDR3 nucleotides read TGCAGCGTACGTCCGGTAGACAAATACGAGCAGTACTTC. Translation: CSVRPVDKYEQYF.

The genes are TRBV7-6 and TRBJ2-5; no firm D call. CDR1 is SGHVS, CDR2 FNYEAQ, per germline. This CDR3 contains 13 residues. Trimming took off 4 bases at V and 5 bases at J, with 11 bases between the two ends. CDR3 sequence reads: CASSSLHMETQYF. As DNA, the CDR3 is TGTGCCAGCAGCTCTCTACACATGGAGACCCAGTACTTC.

This chain uses TRBV28 with TRBJ2-1; 9 positions agree with TRBD1. This CDR3 contains 18 residues. Trimming removed 7 bases from V and 6 bases from J; junction bases left unmatched: 19. CDR1 MDHEN and CDR2 SYDVKM come from the germline V gene. In DNA form, the CDR3 reads TGTGCCAGCAAGCTACAGGGGGCCATCTCAATGTCCGTCAATGAGCAGTTCTTC. This sequence encodes CASKLQGAISMSVNEQFF.

The V and J genes are TRBV6-1 and TRBJ2-7, with 9 nucleotides matching TRBD2. CDR3 size: 17 residues. V dropped 2 bases and J dropped 3; count of bases not matched to a gene: 11. Per germline, CDR1 MNHNS and CDR2 SASEGT. The CDR3, as DNA: TGTGCCAGCAGTGAAAGGGGGTTGCGGGAGGGTTTCTACGAGCAGTACTTC. Encoded protein: CASSERGLREGFYEQYF.

The chain joins TRBV27 to TRBJ2-3; D might be TRBD1 (6 bases). The germline CDR1 and CDR2 sequences are MNHEY and SMNVEV (reference sequence). Trimming cost V 5 bases and J 9 bases, with 12 bases left between them. This CDR3 contains 12 residues. Here the CDR3 DNA reads TGTGCCAGCAGTCCCACCCAGGGGACGCAGTATTTT. Amino acids: CASSPTQGTQYF.

In nucleotides, the CDR3 is TGTGCCAGCAGGAGCTCCTACAATGAGCAGTTCTTC. Residues: CASRSSYNEQFF. J is TRBJ2-1 and V is TRBV27; D gene uncertain. Trimming left V 6 bases short and J 0 bases short, with 3 bases between. This CDR3 comprises 12 residues. Germline V gives CDR1 MNHEY, CDR2 SMNVEV (reference sequence).

The V and J genes are TRBV11-2 and TRBJ2-1; D may be TRBD1 (6 bases). The CDR3 is 15 residues long. Germline V lookup: CDR1 SGHAT, CDR2 FQNNGV. Trimming took off 5 bases at V and 0 bases at J, with 11 bases between the two ends. The CDR3 DNA reads TGTGCCAGCAGCGCGAGGGGGAGCTCCTACAATGAGCAGTTCTTC. This sequence encodes CASSARGSSYNEQFF. The variable domain in full, with the rest retrieved from reference TRBV11-2 and TRBJ2-1, is EAGVAQSPRYKIIEKRQSVAFWCNPISGHATLYWYQQILGQGPKLLIQFQNNGVVDDSQLPKDRFSAERLKGVDSTLKIQPAKLEDSAVYLCASSARGSSYNEQFFGPGTRLTVL.

The chain joins TRBV4-3 to TRBJ1-2; 8 nucleotides agree with TRBD1. The V gene end was trimmed by 3 bases and the J gene end by 4 bases; junction bases not matched to a gene: 7. Germline values: CDR1 LGHNA, CDR2 YSLEER. The CDR3 consists of 15 residues. CDR3 sequence reads: CASSHGQGLGYGYTF. The DNA of the CDR3 is TGCGCCAGCAGCCATGGACAGGGTTTAGGCTATGGCTACACCTTC.

This chain uses TRBV19 with TRBJ2-1; D call uncertain. V lost 1 base, J lost 8 bases, and 9 bases lay in between. Germline V gene sequence: CDR1 LNHDA, CDR2 SQIVND (reference sequence). This CDR3 is built from 13 residues. The CDR3 is CASSIGADYEQFF. The CDR3 coding sequence is TGTGCCAGTAGTATAGGGGCAGACTATGAGCAGTTCTTC.

The genes are TRBV27 and TRBJ1-3; the match to TRBD1 covers 7 bases. Germline CDR1 reads MNHEY; CDR2 reads SMNVEV (reference sequence). V lost 5 bases and J lost 2; bases outside the gene matches: 6. This CDR3 spans 15 amino acids. For the CDR3, the DNA is TGTGCCAGCAGTACGTTGGACAGGCCTGGAAACACCATATATTTT. Translation: CASSTLDRPGNTIYF.

The chain combines TRBV19 with TRBJ1-2, with D unresolved. V lost 1 base to trimming and J lost 4 bases, with 13 bases between them. The CDR3 consists of 15 residues. Germline CDR1 is LNHDA and CDR2 is SQIVND (reference sequence). In nucleotides, the CDR3 is TGTGCCAGTAGTATAGTGCAGCCAGTGCCCTATGGCTACACCTTC. It specifies CASSIVQPVPYGYTF. Complete variable domain (other parts from reference TRBV19 and TRBJ1-2): DGGITQSPKYLFRKEGQNVTLSCEQNLNHDAMYWYRQDPGQGLRLIYYSQIVNDFQKGDIAEGYSVSREKKESFPLTVTSAQKNPTAFYLCASSIVQPVPYGYTFGSGTRLTVV.

CDR3 bases: TGTGCCAGCAGCCATCCACCTAGGGACCAACGAAGCAATGAGCAGTTCTTC. Translation: CASSHPPRDQRSNEQFF. The chain recombines TRBV7-9 with TRBJ2-1; D might be TRBD1 or TRBD2, each matching 5 bases. The CDR3 sequence is 17 residues long. The germline gives CDR1 SEHNR, CDR2 FQNEAQ (reference sequence). The ends were cut back, 5 bases at V and 6 bases at J, with 23 bases in the middle.

This chain connects TRBV7-3 to TRBJ2-2; 7 nucleotides align to TRBD1. Germline CDR1 and CDR2: SGHTA and FQGTGA. The CDR3 covers 13 residues. Trimming cost V 6 bases and J 4 bases; bases outside gene matches: 2. CDR3 region: CASRRGPTGELFF. CDR3 sequence (DNA): TGTGCCAGCAGGAGGGGGCCCACCGGGGAGCTGTTTTTT.

The rearrangement links TRBV30 to TRBJ2-7; 9 bases fit TRBD2. Germline assignment: CDR1 GTSNPN and CDR2 SVGIG (reference sequence). J gave up 7 bases and V 0 bases, and 19 bases lay outside the gene matches. This CDR3 contains 18 residues. DNA of the CDR3: TGTGCCTGGAGTGTAAATTCAGGATGGCTAGCGGGAAGTTTGGAGCAGTACTTC. Protein: CAWSVNSGWLAGSLEQYF.

The chain recombines TRBV7-2 with TRBJ2-3; TRBD2 might be the D (5 bases). Germline assignment: CDR1 SGHTA and CDR2 FQGNSA. The length of the CDR3 is 14 residues. The V end was cut by 0 bases, the J end by 6 bases, with 10 bases between. The CDR3 loop reads CASSLAGVVDTQYF. DNA of the CDR3: TGTGCCAGCAGCTTAGCGGGAGTGGTGGATACGCAGTATTTT.

This chain connects TRBV27 to TRBJ2-4; 7 positions match TRBD1. Losses at the gene ends were 5 bases for V and 0 bases for J; bases not matched to a gene: 10. Germline V CDR1 and CDR2: MNHEY, SMNVEV (reference sequence). The CDR3 contains 17 residues. CDR3 loop: CASSPSTGRIAKNIQYF. The CDR3 nucleotides read TGTGCCAGCAGTCCCTCGACAGGGCGCATAGCCAAAAACATTCAGTACTTC.

CDR3 nucleotide sequence: TGTGCCAGCAGCTCCGGGACTAGCGGGAACCAAGAGACCCAGTACTTC. Translation: CASSSGTSGNQETQYF. The J gene is TRBJ2-5, the V gene TRBV7-9; 13 bases align to TRBD2. CDR1 and CDR2 from the germline V gene are SEHNR and FQNEAQ (reference sequence). The CDR3 has 16 residues. The J segment lost 0 bases and the V segment lost 4 bases, leaving 2 bases of the junction unmatched.

The chain joins TRBV7-9 to TRBJ2-1; perhaps TRBD2 as D (6 bases). The germline gives CDR1 SEHNR, CDR2 FQNEAQ (reference sequence). This CDR3 region has 15 residues. The ends were cut back, 1 base at V and 1 base at J, with 8 bases in the middle. The CDR3 nucleotides are TGTGCCAGCAGCTTAGGTGCGGGATCCTACAATGAGCAGTTCTTC. Its translation: CASSLGAGSYNEQFF.

The chain uses TRBV6-1 and TRBJ1-5, with a weak D call TRBD1 (5 bases). Germline V gene sequence: CDR1 MNHNS, CDR2 SASEGT. CDR3 size: 15 residues. V lost 10 bases and J lost 0, with 16 bases in between. The DNA for the CDR3 is TGTGCCACCCTTGGAACAGGACATAGCAATCAGCCCCAGCATTTT. Its protein product is CATLGTGHSNQPQHF.

V gene TRBV7-6 combines with J gene TRBJ2-7; TRBD2 is a possible D gene (6 bases). Trimming stripped 2 bases from V and 3 bases from J, with 17 bases between. Germline CDR1 reads SGHVS; CDR2 reads FNYEAQ. This CDR3 has 16 amino acids. This chain's CDR3 is CASSLNAEDYLYEQYF. The CDR3 coding sequence is TGTGCCAGCAGCTTAAATGCTGAGGACTACCTCTACGAGCAGTACTTC. Based on the CDR3 plus reference TRBV7-6 and TRBJ2-7, the full variable domain is GAGVSQSPRYKVTKRGQDVALRCDPISGHVSLYWYRQALGQGPEFLTYFNYEAQQDKSGLPNDRFSAERPEGSISTLTIQRTEQRDSAMYRCASSLNAEDYLYEQYFGPGTRLTVT.